Following are 31 T cell receptor beta chains from one sample sequenced in a study of tumor-infiltrating lymphocytes in primary liver carcinoma. Reverse transcription of approximately 520 ng total RNA with a constant-region primer produced TCR beta cDNA. Sequencing libraries for TCR beta derived from three nested multiplex PCR rounds that used slightly modified ARM-PCR. Each of the first two PCR rounds ran nine to ten cycles with TRBV1-TRBV30 forward and C-beta reverse primers. TCRdb itself ran the multiplex PCR reads through MiXCR, one entry per CDR3 protein. The sample carries 250,000 to 350,000 distinct CDR3 sequences, 50% to 60% recorded once. Unsorted whole blood yielded the blood RNA, and germline DNA was also extracted. Specimen: peripheral blood. These receptor sequences come from a woman in her twenties or thirties with primary liver carcinoma and hepatitis B virus infection.

The rearrangement uses TRBV10-1 and TRBJ2-1; TRBD2 matches 9 bases. The germline V gene encodes CDR1 WNHNN and CDR2 SYGVQD (reference sequence). This CDR3 contains 14 residues. This CDR3 is CVNSALLTSGEQFF. The CDR3 DNA is TGCGTCAACAGTGCCCTTTTGACTAGCGGTGAGCAGTTCTTC.

This clonotype was seen only once. No conserved phenylalanine or tryptophan ends this CDR3, so it is likely a read error. The gene calls are TRBV14 and TRBJ1-2; weak D call: TRBD1 (6 bases). V was clipped by 0 bases and J by 4 bases, with 15 bases between them. This CDR3 comprises 16 residues. The germline V gene encodes CDR1 SGHDN and CDR2 FVKESK. The CDR3 sequence: CASSQDRRGAIYGYTL. CDR3 coding DNA: TGTGCCAGCAGCCAAGATCGGCGGGGGGCGATCTATGGCTACACCTTG.

A note on this clonotype: This may be a read error: a much more frequent sequence differs by one nucleotide. V and J are TRBV12-3 or TRBV12-4 and TRBJ1-5; D call uncertain. The CDR3 is 13 residues long. The CDR3 nucleotides read TGTTCCAGCAGTTATGGAAACAATCAGCCCCAGCATTTT. It is translated as CSSSYGNNQPQHF.

The genes are TRBV4-1 and TRBJ2-1, with 14 positions matching TRBD2. CDR1 MGHRA and CDR2 YSYEKL come from the germline V gene. J was trimmed by 10 bases and V by 3 bases; bases with no gene match: 11. This CDR3 spans 17 amino acids. Written as DNA, the CDR3 is TGCGCCAGCAGCCACTCGACTAGCGGGAGGGTACCATGGGAGCAGTTCTTC. It codes for CASSHSTSGRVPWEQFF.

CDR3 protein: CASSQLSAGANNEQFF. The CDR3 nucleotides are TGTGCCAGCAGCCAGCTGTCAGCGGGAGCTAACAATGAGCAGTTCTTC. This rearrangement joins TRBV14 to TRBJ2-1; 8 nucleotides match TRBD2. Per germline, CDR1 SGHDN and CDR2 FVKESK. V trimming: 3 bases; J trimming: 5 bases; junction bases outside the gene matches: 9. This CDR3 is built from 16 residues.

Remarks on this clonotype: A read error may account for a junction end that differs from germline. This sequence joins TRBV11-2 and TRBJ2-7, with D maybe TRBD1 (6 bases). The CDR3 consists of 15 residues. The germline V gene encodes CDR1 SGHAT and CDR2 FQNNGV. In DNA, the CDR3 is TGTGCCAACAGCTTAGTTGGAGACAGGCCTGACGAGCAGTACTTC. Its protein is CANSLVGDRPDEQYF.

This clonotype showed up just a few times. A much bigger clone sits one base away, suggesting this may be a read error. The chain couples TRBV11-2 to TRBJ1-2; D not resolved. Germline V gene sequence: CDR1 SGHAT, CDR2 FQNNGV. Between the trimmed V and J ends, which lost 4 bases and 7 bases, there was a span of 10 bases. This CDR3 region has 12 residues. The CDR3 reads CASSSWGGGYTF. The CDR3 bases are TGTGCCAGCAGCTCGTGGGGTGGTGGCTACACCTTC.

This clonotype was recorded a few times. The V call is TRBV4-1, the J call TRBJ1-1; D remains ambiguous. CDR1 MGHRA and CDR2 YSYEKL come from the germline V gene. V was trimmed by 4 bases and J by 3 bases, leaving 15 bases between them. The CDR3 consists of 15 residues. The DNA for the CDR3 is TGCGCCAGCAGCCCCCGTCCGGGTGGGGACACTGAAGCTTTCTTT. Translation: CASSPRPGGDTEAFF.

V is TRBV11-2 and J is TRBJ2-3; D may correspond to TRBD1 or TRBD2 (6 bases each). Per germline, CDR1 SGHAT and CDR2 FQNNGV. This CDR3 spans 17 amino acids. Trimming removed 8 bases from V and 5 bases from J, with 26 bases in between. The CDR3 sequence is CASGSQAGGGRRDTQYF. CDR3 nucleotides: TGTGCCAGCGGCTCTCAAGCGGGTGGGGGGCGCAGAGATACGCAGTATTTT.

A note on this clonotype: One junction end disagrees with the germline gene, perhaps due to a read error. The chain combines TRBV6-5 with TRBJ2-7; no definite D call. Germline lookup yields CDR1 MNHEY and CDR2 SVGAGI. The CDR3 sequence is 11 residues long. The CDR3 DNA sequence: TGTGTCAGCACCGACGGTTACGAGCAGTACTTC. Residues: CVSTDGYEQYF.

This clonotype was seen only a few times. A read error may be the cause here, since a much bigger clone is one base away. This sequence joins TRBV29-1 and TRBJ1-1, with D unclear. This CDR3 is 11 amino acids long. The germline V gene has CDR1 SQVTM and CDR2 ANQGSEA. For the CDR3, the DNA is TGCTGCGTAGCCCCATACACTGAAGCTTTCTTT. Residues: CCVAPYTEAFF.

A remark on this clonotype: The germline gene is not matched at one end of the junction; a read error may be the cause. The V and J genes are TRBV6-2 or TRBV6-3 and TRBJ2-1, with a tentative D call TRBD2 (6 bases). CDR3 length: 12 residues. CDR1 is MNHEY, CDR2 SVGEGT, per germline. DNA of the CDR3: TGTGCCAGCAGGGGTGGGACTCGTGAGCAGTTCTTT. Protein sequence: CASRGGTREQFF.

This clonotype was observed many times. The V gene is TRBV29-1, the J gene TRBJ2-5; unclear D gene. The germline V gene has CDR1 SQVTM and CDR2 ANQGSEA. The CDR3 runs to 11 residues. V dropped 6 bases and J dropped 4 bases, with 9 bases sitting between them. The CDR3 DNA reads TGCAGCGTCGAGTACCTAGAGACCCAGTACTTC. Translating it yields CSVEYLETQYF. Together with reference TRBV29-1 and TRBJ2-5, the CDR3 gives the full variable domain: SAVISQKPSRDICQRGTSLTIQCQVDSQVTMMFWYRQQPGQSLTLIATANQGSEATYESGFVIDKFPISRPNLTFSTLTVSNMSPEDSSIYLCSVEYLETQYFGPGTRLLVL.

Remarks on this clonotype: One junction end disagrees with the germline gene, perhaps due to a read error. V is TRBV30 and J is TRBJ1-1; D perhaps matches TRBD1 (5 bases). The CDR3 loop spans 13 amino acids. CDR1 and CDR2 from the germline V gene are GTSNPN and SVGIG (reference sequence). CDR3 in DNA: TGTGCCTGGACCAGGGCTTTGAACACTGAAGCTTTCTTC. Its translation: CAWTRALNTEAFF.

This clonotype turned up a few times. The chain links TRBV28 to TRBJ1-2; D is possibly TRBD1 (5 bases). The CDR3 spans 16 residues. Germline V gene sequence: CDR1 MDHEN, CDR2 SYDVKM. V was pared by 5 bases and J by 5 bases, with 21 bases between. CDR3: CASSVPWGGFFYGYTF. CDR3 nucleotides: TGTGCCAGCAGTGTCCCGTGGGGGGGGTTCTTTTATGGCTACACCTTC.

This chain connects TRBV14 to TRBJ2-7; D is undetermined. The CDR3 contains 12 residues. Trimming left V 3 bases short and J 9 bases short, with 12 bases between. Germline loops: CDR1 SGHDN, CDR2 FVKESK. The CDR3 sequence: CASSHGPIGQYF. Written as DNA, the CDR3 is TGTGCCAGCAGCCACGGACCGATCGGGCAGTACTTC.

About this clonotype: A much larger clone lies one base from this, so it may be a read error. This chain connects TRBV4-3 to TRBJ2-5; weak D call: TRBD2 (5 bases). The CDR3 has 16 amino acids. In germline, CDR1 is LGHNA, CDR2 YSLEER. This CDR3 is CVSSQAAAAAQETQYF. CDR3 sequence (DNA): TGTGTCAGCAGCCAAGCTGCAGCGGCGGCTCAAGAGACCCAGTACTTC.

Worth noting for this clonotype: The junction departs from the called germline gene at one end, perhaps through a read error. The gene calls are TRBV6-1 and TRBJ2-3; 7 positions match TRBD2. The CDR3 runs to 13 residues. Germline CDR1 reads MNHNS; CDR2 reads SASEGT. This CDR3 is CVSSGGVVDAQYF. The DNA for the CDR3 is TGTGTCAGCAGTGGGGGGGTAGTGGATGCGCAGTATTTT.

On this clonotype: The CDR3 end shows no conserved phenylalanine or tryptophan, and so a read error is likely. The gene calls are TRBV11-3 and TRBJ1-2; D is unresolved. This CDR3 comprises 13 residues. Per the germline V gene, CDR1 is SGHNT and CDR2 is YENEEA. For the CDR3, the DNA is TGTGCCAGCAGCCCCGGGGTAAACTACGGCTACACCCTC. Its translation is CASSPGVNYGYTL.

This rearrangement joins TRBV10-3 to TRBJ2-7; 10 positions agree with TRBD1. Germline V gives CDR1 ENHRY, CDR2 SYGVKD. V shed 2 bases and J 3 bases; nucleotides not matched to a gene: 4. The CDR3 totals 15 residues. The CDR3 DNA sequence: TGTGCCATCAGTGAGAAGGGACAGGGGAACTACGAGCAGTACTTC. Its translation is CAISEKGQGNYEQYF.

Here the CDR3 reads CASNKQGNQPQHF. The CDR3 DNA reads as TGTGCCAGCAATAAACAGGGGAATCAGCCCCAGCATTTT. The genes are TRBV2 and TRBJ1-5; 7 positions agree with TRBD1. Germline V gene lookup returns CDR1 SNHLY and CDR2 FYNNEI. The V and J ends lost 7 bases and 4 bases, in that order; junction bases with no gene match: 4. This CDR3 region has 13 residues.

Turning to this clonotype: This could be a read error, since a much larger clone is one nucleotide away. J is TRBJ1-2 and V is TRBV6-5; the D is unclear. The CDR3 extends over 13 amino acids. CDR1 and CDR2 from the germline V gene are MNHEY and SVGAGI. CDR3 sequence (DNA): TGTGCCAACAGTTACTCAGGACCGGGAGGCTACACCTTC. It codes for CANSYSGPGGYTF.

This sequence joins TRBV28 and TRBJ2-2, with 10 bases aligning to TRBD2. V lost 6 bases, J lost 2 bases, and 9 bases stayed unmatched. Germline V gene data show CDR1 as MDHEN and CDR2 as SYDVKM. The CDR3 consists of 17 residues. This CDR3 reads CASSLGGLALNTGELFF. The CDR3, as DNA: TGTGCCAGCAGCTTAGGGGGACTAGCGCTAAACACCGGGGAGCTGTTTTTT. Complete variable domain (other parts from reference TRBV28 and TRBJ2-2): DVKVTQSSRYLVKRTGEKVFLECVQDMDHENMFWYRQDPGLGLRLIYFSYDVKMKEKGDIPEGYSVSREKKERFSLILESASTNQTSMYLCASSLGGLALNTGELFFGEGSRLTVL.

The genes are TRBV6-1 and TRBJ1-4; D may be TRBD1 (5 bases). V was cut by 6 bases and J by 4 bases, with 12 bases left in between. CDR3 length equals 14 residues. CDR1 and CDR2 (germline): MNHNS, SASEGT. CDR3 amino acids: CASRPGLINEKLFF. The DNA of the CDR3 is TGTGCCAGCAGACCGGGACTGATTAATGAAAAACTGTTTTTT.

Regarding this clonotype: A much larger clone differs from this one at a single base, so this may be a read error. The chain combines TRBV12-3 or TRBV12-4 with TRBJ2-3, with 10 bases matching TRBD1. This CDR3 has 16 amino acids. V was pared by 6 bases and J by 3 bases, with 9 bases of the junction left unmatched. The chain's CDR3 is CASREGQGDWTDTQYF. For the CDR3, the DNA is TGTGCCAGCAGAGAAGGACAGGGGGATTGGACAGATACGCAGTATTTT.

The rearrangement joins TRBV7-8 to TRBJ2-2; D unresolved. This CDR3 has 14 amino acids. Germline CDR1 is SGHVS and CDR2 is FQNEAQ. Trimming took 5 bases from V and 4 from J, leaving 11 bases between them. The DNA of the CDR3 is TGTGCCAGCAGCAGAGGATCGACCACCGGGGAGCTGTTTTTT. This sequence encodes CASSRGSTTGELFF.

This rearrangement joins TRBV7-2 to TRBJ2-2; D uncertain. The CDR3 spans 13 residues. Trimming took off 3 bases at V and 4 bases at J, with 6 bases between the two ends. The germline gives CDR1 SGHTA, CDR2 FQGNSA. The CDR3 here is CASSFFSTGELFF. The CDR3 DNA follows: TGTGCCAGCAGCTTTTTTAGCACCGGGGAGCTGTTTTTT. Filled out from reference TRBV7-2 and TRBJ2-2, the complete variable domain reads GAGVSQSPSNKVTEKGKDVELRCDPISGHTALYWYRQSLGQGLEFLIYFQGNSAPDKSGLPSDRFSAERTGGSVSTLTIQRTQQEDSAVYLCASSFFSTGELFFGEGSRLTVL.

V and J are TRBV7-8 and TRBJ2-5, with no clear D. V was clipped by 5 bases and J by 3 bases, with 13 bases between them. Germline V gene lookup returns CDR1 SGHVS and CDR2 FQNEAQ. The CDR3 covers 14 residues. This CDR3 is CASSPLLAEETQYF. DNA of the CDR3: TGTGCCAGCAGCCCCCTTTTAGCTGAAGAGACCCAGTACTTC. The full variable domain, in which reference TRBV7-8 and TRBJ2-5 provide the parts outside the CDR3, is GAGVSQSPRYKVAKRGQDVALRCDPISGHVSLFWYQQALGQGPEFLTYFQNEAQLDKSGLPSDRFFAERPEGSVSTLKIQRTQQEDSAVYLCASSPLLAEETQYFGPGTRLLVL.

In this sample, this clonotype turned up many times. The chain has TRBV5-4 and TRBJ2-1, with 14 bases that match TRBD2. J was trimmed by 9 bases and V by 0 bases; bases with no gene match: 5. The length of the CDR3 is 16 residues. The germline V gene encodes CDR1 SGHNT and CDR2 YYREEE (reference sequence). CDR3 loop: CASSLAGGLAGVEQFF. The CDR3, as DNA: TGTGCCAGCAGCTTGGCCGGGGGACTAGCGGGAGTTGAGCAGTTCTTC.

This clonotype was observed at least ten times. The chain carries TRBV6-2 or TRBV6-3 and TRBJ2-3, with 7 bases matching TRBD2. CDR3 length: 12 residues. Germline V lookup: CDR1 MNHEY, CDR2 SVGEGT. V lost 8 bases, J lost 6 bases, and 5 bases stayed unmatched. The CDR3 protein is CASARERDTQYF. The CDR3 region has the DNA TGTGCCAGCGCGCGGGAGAGGGATACGCAGTATTTT.

As to this clonotype: A much larger clone differs from this one at a single base, so this may be a read error. The chain links TRBV4-1 to TRBJ2-5; D is unresolved. This CDR3 is built from 14 residues. Trimming shortened V by 3 bases and J by 5 bases, and 13 bases separated the two germline ends. Per the germline V gene, CDR1 is MGHRA and CDR2 is YSYEKL. The CDR3 region is CASSHSQSEETQYF. The CDR3 DNA is TGCGCCAGCAGCCACAGCCAGTCGGAGGAGACCCAGTACTTC.